This T cell receptor (beta chain) was sequenced for a study of T cell changes during pregnancy in multiple sclerosis. Measured with immunoSEQ multiplex PCR; TCRdb has only the in-frame clones, and not every one. The sample has about 59,000 clones; approximately 90% are singletons. Trimming took off 0 bases at V and 8 bases at J, with 10 bases between the two ends. The CDR3 has 14 residues. Looked up from germline, CDR1 is MGHRA and CDR2 is YSYEKL. This specimen was peripheral blood, taken in the third trimester of pregnancy. The J gene is TRBJ1-4, the V gene TRBV4-1; D unresolved. This clonotype was sampled from a female donor in good health, enrolled as a control in a pregnancy study. CDR3 bases: TGCGCCAGCAGCCAAGATTCGGGGAACGAAAAACTGTTTTTT. Amino acids: CASSQDSGNEKLFF.